The present T cell receptor beta chain was sequenced within a study of siplizumab effects on memory and regulatory T cells. Whole-study findings and limits: It seemed that naive T cells were more diverse than memory cells and were major contributors to the alloresponse. Reactions containing siplizumab showed mappable alloreactive CD4+ clones averaging roughly 70% Treg-derived, versus 26.9% in controls. Significantly reduced by siplizumab was the cumulative frequency of alloreactive sequences, namely those traceable to unstimulated CD4+ memory cells.

Assays were performed on about 97,000 TCR templates per sample. Repertoires were generated with immunoSEQ multiplex PCR, while TCRdb's copy carries only in-frame clones and drops some. Found here are around 100,000 clones, roughly 93% of them singletons; the top ten hold approximately 1.5%. With respect to this clone: The antigen is undetermined.

The CDR3 is made up of 14 amino acids. The sequencing sample was made of non-Treg CD4+ T cells sorted from blood. The TCR originated in a human donor in good health. The gene calls are TRBV21-1 and TRBJ1-1; TRBD1 reflects the table's D call only, with no check against the DNA. TRBV21-1 is shown as a pseudogene. The CDR3 nucleotides are TGTGCCAGCAGTCCCCCGACAGGCCTCACTGAAGCTTTCTTT. Residues: CASSPPTGLTEAFF.